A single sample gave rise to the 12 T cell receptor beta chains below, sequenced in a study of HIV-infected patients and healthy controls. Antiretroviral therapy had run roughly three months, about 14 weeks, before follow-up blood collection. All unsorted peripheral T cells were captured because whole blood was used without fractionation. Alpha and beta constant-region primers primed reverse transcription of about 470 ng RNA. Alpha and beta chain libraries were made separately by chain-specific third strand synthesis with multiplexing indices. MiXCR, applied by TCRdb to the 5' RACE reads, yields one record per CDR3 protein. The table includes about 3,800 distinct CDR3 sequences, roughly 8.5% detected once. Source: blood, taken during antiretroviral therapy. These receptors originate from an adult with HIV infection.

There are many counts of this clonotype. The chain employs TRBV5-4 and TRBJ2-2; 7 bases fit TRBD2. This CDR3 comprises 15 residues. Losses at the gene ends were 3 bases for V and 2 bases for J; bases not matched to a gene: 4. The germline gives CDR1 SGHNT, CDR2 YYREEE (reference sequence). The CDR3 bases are TGTGCCAGCAGCTATGGGAGGGATAACACCGGGGAGCTGTTTTTT. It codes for CASSYGRDNTGELFF.

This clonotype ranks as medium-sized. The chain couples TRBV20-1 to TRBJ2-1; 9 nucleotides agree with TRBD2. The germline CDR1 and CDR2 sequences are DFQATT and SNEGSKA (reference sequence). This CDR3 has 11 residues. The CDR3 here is CSAGGLNEQFF. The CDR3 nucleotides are TGCAGCGCGGGGGGGCTTAATGAGCAGTTCTTC.

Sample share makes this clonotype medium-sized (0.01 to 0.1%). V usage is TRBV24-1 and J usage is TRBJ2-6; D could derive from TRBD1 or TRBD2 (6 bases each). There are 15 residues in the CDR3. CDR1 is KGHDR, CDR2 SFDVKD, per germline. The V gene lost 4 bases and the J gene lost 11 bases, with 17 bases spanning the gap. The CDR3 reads CATSDGTRGYHVLTF. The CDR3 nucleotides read TGTGCCACCAGTGACGGGACACGGGGGTATCACGTCCTGACTTTC.

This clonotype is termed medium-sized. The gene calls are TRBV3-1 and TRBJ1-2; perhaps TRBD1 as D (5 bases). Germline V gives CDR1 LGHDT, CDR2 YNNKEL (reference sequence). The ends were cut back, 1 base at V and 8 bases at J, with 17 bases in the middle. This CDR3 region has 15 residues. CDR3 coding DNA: TGTGCCAGCAGCCAAGTTGCGAATAGACGGGGGGGCTACACCTTC. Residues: CASSQVANRRGGYTF.

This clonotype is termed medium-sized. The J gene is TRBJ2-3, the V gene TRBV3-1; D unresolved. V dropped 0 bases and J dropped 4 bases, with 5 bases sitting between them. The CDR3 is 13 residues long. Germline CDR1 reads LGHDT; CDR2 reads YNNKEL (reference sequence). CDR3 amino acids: CASSQDIADTQYF. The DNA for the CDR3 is TGTGCCAGCAGCCAAGATATCGCAGATACGCAGTATTTT.

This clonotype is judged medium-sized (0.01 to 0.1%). CDR3 nucleotides: TGTGCCAGCAGCCGGGACAGCATGAACACTGAAGCTTTCTTT. Translating gives CASSRDSMNTEAFF. The chain links TRBV11-3 to TRBJ1-1; TRBD1 agrees at 7 bases. The CDR3 loop spans 14 amino acids. V lost 5 bases to trimming and J lost 0 bases; unmatched junction nucleotides: 3. Germline values: CDR1 SGHNT, CDR2 YENEEA.

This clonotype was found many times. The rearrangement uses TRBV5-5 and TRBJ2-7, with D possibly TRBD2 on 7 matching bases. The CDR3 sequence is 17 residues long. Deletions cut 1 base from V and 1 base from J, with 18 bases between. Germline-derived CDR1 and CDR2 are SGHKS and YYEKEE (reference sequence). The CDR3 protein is CASSLMRGGGKSYEQYF. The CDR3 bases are TGTGCCAGCAGCTTGATGAGGGGGGGTGGTAAGTCCTACGAGCAGTACTTC.

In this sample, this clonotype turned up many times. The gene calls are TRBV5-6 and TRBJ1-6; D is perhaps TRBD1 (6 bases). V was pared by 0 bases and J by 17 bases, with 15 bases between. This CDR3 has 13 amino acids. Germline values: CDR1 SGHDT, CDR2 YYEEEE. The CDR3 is CASSLERGANFHF. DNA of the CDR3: TGTGCCAGCAGCTTGGAGAGGGGGGCAAATTTCCACTTT.

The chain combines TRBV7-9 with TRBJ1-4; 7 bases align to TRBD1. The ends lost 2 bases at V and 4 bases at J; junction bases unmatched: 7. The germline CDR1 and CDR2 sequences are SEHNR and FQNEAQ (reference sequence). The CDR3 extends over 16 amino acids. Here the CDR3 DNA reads TGTGCCAGCAGCTTAACCGGGACAGACTATAATGAAAAACTGTTTTTT. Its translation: CASSLTGTDYNEKLFF.

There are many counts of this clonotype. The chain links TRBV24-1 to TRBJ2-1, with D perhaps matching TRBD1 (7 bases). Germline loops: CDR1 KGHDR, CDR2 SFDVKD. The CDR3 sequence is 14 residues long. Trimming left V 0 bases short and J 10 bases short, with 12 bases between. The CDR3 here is CATSDLPPGGEQFF. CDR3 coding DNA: TGTGCCACCAGTGATTTGCCACCAGGGGGGGAGCAGTTCTTC.

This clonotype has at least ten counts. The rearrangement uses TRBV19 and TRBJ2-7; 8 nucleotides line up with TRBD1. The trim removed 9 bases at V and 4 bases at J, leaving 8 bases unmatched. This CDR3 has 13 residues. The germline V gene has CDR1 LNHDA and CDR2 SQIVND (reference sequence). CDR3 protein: CASSDRGRYEQYF. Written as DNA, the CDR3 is TGTGCCAGCTCAGACAGGGGAAGATACGAGCAGTACTTC.

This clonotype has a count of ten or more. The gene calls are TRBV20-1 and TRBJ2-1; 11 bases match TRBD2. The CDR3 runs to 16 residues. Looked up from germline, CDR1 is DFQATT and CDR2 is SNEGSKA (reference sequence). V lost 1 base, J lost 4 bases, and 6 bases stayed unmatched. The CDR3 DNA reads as TGCAGTGCTAGAGGACTAGCGGGGATGAATTACAATGAGCAGTTCTTC. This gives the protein CSARGLAGMNYNEQFF.